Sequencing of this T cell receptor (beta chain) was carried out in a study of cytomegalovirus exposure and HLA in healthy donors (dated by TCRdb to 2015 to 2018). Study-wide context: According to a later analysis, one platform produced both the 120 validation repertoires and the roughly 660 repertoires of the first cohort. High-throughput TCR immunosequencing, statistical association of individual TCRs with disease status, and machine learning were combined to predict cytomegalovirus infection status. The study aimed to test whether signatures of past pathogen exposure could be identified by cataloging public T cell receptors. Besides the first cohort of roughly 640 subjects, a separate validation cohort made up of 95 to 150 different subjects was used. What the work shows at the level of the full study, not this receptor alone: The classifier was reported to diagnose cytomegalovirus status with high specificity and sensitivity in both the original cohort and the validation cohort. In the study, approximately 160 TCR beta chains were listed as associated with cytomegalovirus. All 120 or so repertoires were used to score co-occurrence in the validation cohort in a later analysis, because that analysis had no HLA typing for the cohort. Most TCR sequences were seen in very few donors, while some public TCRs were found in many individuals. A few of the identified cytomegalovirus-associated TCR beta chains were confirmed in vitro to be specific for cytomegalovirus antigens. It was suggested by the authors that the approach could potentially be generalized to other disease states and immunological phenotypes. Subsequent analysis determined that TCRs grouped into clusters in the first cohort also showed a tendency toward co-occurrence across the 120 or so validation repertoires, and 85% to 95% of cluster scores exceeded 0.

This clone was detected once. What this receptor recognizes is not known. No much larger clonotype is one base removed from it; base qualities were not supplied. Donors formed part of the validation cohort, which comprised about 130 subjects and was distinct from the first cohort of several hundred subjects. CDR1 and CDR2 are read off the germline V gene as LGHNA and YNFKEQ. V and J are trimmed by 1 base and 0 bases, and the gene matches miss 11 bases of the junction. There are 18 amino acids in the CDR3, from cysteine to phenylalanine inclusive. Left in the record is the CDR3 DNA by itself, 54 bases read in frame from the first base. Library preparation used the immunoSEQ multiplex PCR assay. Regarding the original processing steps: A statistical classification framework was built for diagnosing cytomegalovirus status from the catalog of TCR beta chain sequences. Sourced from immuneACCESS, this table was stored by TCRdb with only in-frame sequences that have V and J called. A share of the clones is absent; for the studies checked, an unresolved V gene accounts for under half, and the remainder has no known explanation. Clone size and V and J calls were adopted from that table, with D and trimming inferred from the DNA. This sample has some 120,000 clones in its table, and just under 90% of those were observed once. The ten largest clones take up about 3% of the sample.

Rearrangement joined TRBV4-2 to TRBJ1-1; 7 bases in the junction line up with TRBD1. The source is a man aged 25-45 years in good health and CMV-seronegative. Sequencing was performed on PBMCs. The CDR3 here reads CASSQVTGTESLNTEAFF. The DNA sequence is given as TGTGCCAGCAGCCAAGTTACCGGGACAGAGAGCTTGAACACTGAAGCTTTCTTT.